A selection of T cell receptor beta chains follows, all from one sample in a study of cytomegalovirus exposure and HLA in healthy donors. Assay: immunoSEQ multiplex PCR; the TCRdb copy retains only in-frame clones and omits some. The sample consists of about 160,000 clones, approximately 79% of them appearing once. Sequenced sample: PBMCs. Receptor source: a woman in her forties or fifties in good health and CMV-seropositive. The CDR3 runs from the conserved cysteine through the conserved F or W. A D gene is named only where the DNA matches it firmly. Rows may omit the clone size; those that give it use once, few, many or a size class.

v_gene: TRBV6-1
d_gene: -
j_gene: TRBJ1-2
abundance: -
CDR3aa: CASSELGLAYGYTF
CDR3nt: TGTGCCAGCAGTGAGCTGGGACTAGCCTATGGCTACACCTTC

v_gene: TRBV4-1
d_gene: TRBD2
j_gene: TRBJ2-3
abundance: -
CDR3aa: CASSRYFGGSGTDTQYF
CDR3nt: TGCGCCAGCAGCCGATATTTCGGCGGGAGTGGCACAGATACGCAGTATTTT

v_gene: TRBV7-9
d_gene: TRBD1
j_gene: TRBJ1-1
abundance: -
CDR3aa: CASSLENRGRAFF
CDR3nt: TGTGCCAGCAGCTTAGAGAATAGGGGGCGAGCTTTCTTT

v_gene: TRBV9
d_gene: TRBD2
j_gene: TRBJ2-3
abundance: -
CDR3aa: CASSVATTSGLTDTQYF
CDR3nt: TGTGCCAGCAGCGTAGCTACGACTAGCGGGCTCACAGATACGCAGTATTTT

v_gene: TRBV28
d_gene: -
j_gene: TRBJ1-6
abundance: -
CDR3aa: CASRRRFNSPLHF
CDR3nt: TGTGCCAGCCGAAGGCGGTTTAATTCACCCCTCCACTTT

v_gene: TRBV19
d_gene: -
j_gene: TRBJ2-4
abundance: -
CDR3aa: CASSGASLAKNIQYF
CDR3nt: TGTGCCAGTAGTGGGGCCAGTCTAGCCAAAAACATTCAGTACTTC

v_gene: TRBV7-2
d_gene: TRBD1
j_gene: TRBJ2-5
abundance: -
CDR3aa: CASSQDRGEETQYF
CDR3nt: TGTGCCAGCAGCCAGGACAGGGGGGAAGAGACCCAGTACTTC

v_gene: TRBV29-1
d_gene: TRBD2
j_gene: TRBJ2-3
abundance: -
CDR3aa: CSVGTSGILDTQYF
CDR3nt: TGCAGCGTTGGGACTAGCGGGATACTTGATACGCAGTATTTT

v_gene: TRBV19
d_gene: -
j_gene: TRBJ2-2
abundance: -
CDR3aa: CASRPEGGPGELFF
CDR3nt: TGTGCCAGTAGACCCGAGGGGGGGCCCGGGGAGCTGTTTTTT

v_gene: TRBV6-1
d_gene: -
j_gene: TRBJ2-1
abundance: -
CDR3aa: CASAVTGVTLGEQFF
CDR3nt: TGTGCCAGCGCCGTGACAGGCGTAACCTTGGGTGAGCAGTTCTTC

v_gene: TRBV11-2
d_gene: -
j_gene: TRBJ2-2
abundance: few
CDR3aa: CASKLNTGELFF
CDR3nt: TGTGCCAGCAAACTGAACACCGGGGAGCTGTTTTTT